This passage covers 21 T cell receptor beta chains from one sample sequenced in a study of human T cells and chemical hapten exposure. Indicated time point: patch test 1, 2 weeks after DPC sensitization. Specified treatment: therapeutic diphenylcyclopropenone sensitization with weekly scalp DPC. One entry per CDR3 protein results from TCRdb running MiXCR on the RACE reads. Counted here are 45,000 to 70,000 distinct CDR3 sequences, around 9.3% occurring once; the ten biggest clones make up roughly 15%. This specimen consisted of whole blood, obtained in connection with sensitization to the hapten diphenylcyclopropenone (DPC). These TCRs come from a woman aged 40 to 50 with alopecia areata. Some clones in this sample may be carry-over from other donors' samples.

This clonotype turned up a few times. The chain combines TRBV6-2 or TRBV6-3 with TRBJ2-1; no clear D gene. V lost 6 bases and J 1 base, leaving 10 bases between the germline ends. The CDR3 extends over 14 amino acids. The germline V gene has CDR1 MNHEY and CDR2 SVGEGT. The CDR3 here is CASSTYGSYNEQFF. The CDR3 bases are TGTGCCAGCAGCACTTACGGATCCTACAATGAGCAGTTCTTC.

This clonotype was found a few times. The chain carries TRBV12-3 or TRBV12-4 and TRBJ2-3, with D perhaps TRBD1 (6 bases). The CDR3 covers 14 residues. V was shortened by 7 bases and J by 6 bases, with 17 bases between the two germline ends. As DNA, the CDR3 is TGTGCCAGCACTCGTCGGGCAGGGGCGGATACGCAGTATTTT. Translating it yields CASTRRAGADTQYF.

This clonotype came up a few times. The rearrangement uses TRBV5-6 and TRBJ1-6; no definite D call. The CDR3 has 14 residues. V was trimmed by 3 bases and J by 5 bases, leaving 9 bases between them. The V gene's germline CDR1 is SGHDT and CDR2 YYEEEE. The CDR3 sequence: CASSSSANNSPLHF. CDR3 bases: TGTGCCAGCAGCTCTTCCGCAAATAATTCACCCCTCCACTTT.

The chain uses TRBV7-9 and TRBJ2-7; D uncertain. The CDR3 extends over 14 amino acids. The V end lost 1 base, the J end lost 5 bases, and 12 bases lay between the germline ends. Per the germline V gene, CDR1 is SEHNR and CDR2 is FQNEAQ (reference sequence). The CDR3 protein is CASSLGAAGDEQYF. CDR3 coding DNA: TGTGCCAGCAGCTTAGGGGCGGCTGGAGACGAGCAGTACTTC.

V is TRBV2 and J is TRBJ1-1; D is unresolved. Germline V gene data show CDR1 as SNHLY and CDR2 as FYNNEI. The CDR3 is 13 amino acids. The germline V and J ends were trimmed by 1 base and 8 bases, with 11 bases remaining between them. CDR3 region: CASSEGTEPEAFF. In DNA form, the CDR3 reads TGTGCCAGCAGTGAAGGAACAGAGCCCGAAGCTTTCTTT. Full variable domain (outside the CDR3, taken from reference TRBV2 and TRBJ1-1): EPEVTQTPSHQVTQMGQEVILRCVPISNHLYFYWYRQILGQKVEFLVSFYNNEISEKSEIFDDQFSVERPDGSNFTLKIRSTKLEDSAMYFCASSEGTEPEAFFGQGTRLTVV.

V is TRBV9 and J is TRBJ2-1; D gene ambiguous. CDR1 and CDR2 (germline): SGDLS, YYNGEE. The CDR3 has 13 amino acids. Trimming left V 0 bases short and J 1 base short, with 2 bases between. The CDR3 DNA follows: TGTGCCAGCAGCGTAGGGTCCTACAATGAGCAGTTCTTC. It is translated as CASSVGSYNEQFF.

The chain carries TRBV5-1 and TRBJ1-6; D is undetermined. Germline CDR1 and CDR2: SGHRS and YFSETQ. The V gene lost 4 bases and the J gene lost 5 bases, with 10 bases spanning the gap. This CDR3 contains 14 residues. In DNA form, the CDR3 reads TGCGCCAGCAGCCTAGGACGAGATAATTCACCCCTCCACTTT. Translated, it gives CASSLGRDNSPLHF.

This clonotype occurred many times. V is TRBV30 and J is TRBJ1-2; unclear D gene. Germline V gene sequence: CDR1 GTSNPN, CDR2 SVGIG (reference sequence). Trimming pared 3 bases from V and 4 bases from J, leaving 9 bases between. CDR3 length: 12 residues. The CDR3 DNA follows: TGTGCCTGGAGCCCGGACGGCTATGGCTACACCTTC. The encoded protein is CAWSPDGYGYTF.

This clonotype was recorded at least ten times. V is TRBV15 and J is TRBJ2-3, with 12 bases aligning to TRBD2. Germline trimming cut 0 bases from V and 2 bases from J; bases unmatched to any gene: 3. Germline V CDR1 and CDR2: LNHNV, YYDKDF (reference sequence). The CDR3 runs to 17 residues. The chain's CDR3 is CATSRDGLAGTTDTQYF. CDR3 DNA: TGTGCCACCAGCAGAGATGGACTAGCGGGGACCACAGATACGCAGTATTTT.

The chain combines TRBV7-3 with TRBJ2-2, with D perhaps matching TRBD2 (5 bases). CDR3 length equals 16 residues. The V gene's germline CDR1 is SGHTA and CDR2 FQGTGA. The V end lost 1 base, the J end lost 4 bases, and 13 bases lay between the germline ends. The CDR3 reads CASSLRALAVTGELFF. CDR3 coding DNA: TGTGCCAGCAGCTTAAGAGCCCTAGCAGTCACCGGGGAGCTGTTTTTT.

There are a few counts of this clonotype. The V call is TRBV27, the J call TRBJ1-2; D uncertain. In germline, CDR1 is MNHEY, CDR2 SMNVEV (reference sequence). The CDR3 extends over 13 amino acids. Between the trimmed V and J ends, which lost 5 bases and 3 bases, there was a span of 10 bases. The CDR3 is CASSLQLYYGYTF. CDR3 DNA: TGTGCCAGCAGTCTCCAGTTATACTATGGCTACACCTTC.

The sample holds a few counts of this clonotype. This rearrangement joins TRBV4-1 to TRBJ1-2; perhaps TRBD1 as D (5 bases). This CDR3 spans 15 amino acids. V lost 0 bases and J 4 bases, leaving 12 bases between the germline ends. Germline lookup yields CDR1 MGHRA and CDR2 YSYEKL. The DNA for the CDR3 is TGCGCCAGCAGCCAAGATCAAGGGGCGGTCTATGGCTACACCTTC. Its translation: CASSQDQGAVYGYTF.

Many counts were recorded for this clonotype. This chain connects TRBV27 to TRBJ2-7, with D perhaps TRBD1 (5 bases). The V gene lost 4 bases and the J gene lost 5 bases, with 9 bases spanning the gap. Germline values: CDR1 MNHEY, CDR2 SMNVEV (reference sequence). The CDR3 contains 12 residues. The CDR3 is CASSSQGNEQYF. DNA for the CDR3: TGTGCCAGCAGTTCTCAGGGTAACGAGCAGTACTTC.

This clonotype was seen many times. The J gene is TRBJ1-4, the V gene TRBV18; D gene uncertain. Germline CDR1 and CDR2: KGHSH and LQKENI. The CDR3 spans 15 residues. Trimming removed 6 bases from V and 0 bases from J, with 11 bases in between. Here the CDR3 reads CASSRTWATNEKLFF. The CDR3 DNA is TGTGCCAGCTCTCGCACGTGGGCAACTAATGAAAAACTGTTTTTT.

This chain links TRBV7-2 with TRBJ2-3; tentatively, D is TRBD1 (6 bases). V shed 5 bases and J shed 4 bases, with 16 bases lying between them. Germline V gene data show CDR1 as SGHTA and CDR2 as FQGNSA. The CDR3 has 15 residues. This CDR3 reads CASSRDGGGADTQYF. Here the CDR3 DNA reads TGTGCCAGCAGCAGAGATGGTGGGGGCGCAGATACGCAGTATTTT.

This clonotype was counted between two and nine times. The rearrangement joins TRBV7-8 to TRBJ1-1, with TRBD1 matching 12 bases. Unmatched junction bases numbered 3, after V lost 0 bases and J lost 7 bases. Germline V gives CDR1 SGHVS, CDR2 FQNEAQ. This CDR3 comprises 15 residues. The CDR3, as DNA: TGTGCCAGCAGCTTAGCAGGGACAGGGGGCCGTGAAGCTTTCTTT. Amino acid sequence: CASSLAGTGGREAFF.

This clonotype appeared once. The chain links TRBV5-1 to TRBJ2-3; unclear D gene. V was trimmed by 2 bases and J by 5 bases, leaving 6 bases between them. The length of the CDR3 is 12 residues. CDR1 is SGHRS, CDR2 YFSETQ, per germline. The CDR3 DNA reads as TGCGCCAGCAGCTTTTTAGAAGATACGCAGTATTTT. This encodes CASSFLEDTQYF.

Only a few counts were recorded for this clonotype. The rearrangement links TRBV3-1 to TRBJ2-1, with D perhaps TRBD1 (5 bases). Between the trimmed V and J ends, which lost 1 base and 8 bases, there was a span of 12 bases. Germline CDR1 LGHDT, CDR2 YNNKEL (reference sequence). The CDR3 has 14 residues. The CDR3 loop is CASSQVVGAHEQFF. CDR3 nucleotides: TGTGCCAGCAGCCAAGTCGTAGGGGCCCATGAGCAGTTCTTC.

A few counts support this clonotype. The CDR3: CASSPWTGQYTF. CDR3 DNA sequence: TGTGCCAGCAGTCCGTGGACAGGCCAGTACACCTTC. This sequence joins TRBV28 and TRBJ1-2; TRBD1 matches 7 bases. Germline V CDR1 and CDR2: MDHEN, SYDVKM. V lost 5 bases to trimming and J lost 11 bases; unmatched junction nucleotides: 8. The CDR3 has 12 residues.

The chain links TRBV28 to TRBJ1-5, with a possible D match to TRBD1 (5 bases). There are 18 residues in the CDR3. Trimming took off 1 base at V and 0 bases at J, with 16 bases between the two ends. The V gene's germline CDR1 is MDHEN and CDR2 SYDVKM. The CDR3 region is CASSLSTRQNLSNQPQHF. CDR3 in DNA: TGTGCCAGCAGTTTATCCACGCGACAGAACCTTAGCAATCAGCCCCAGCATTTT.

The genes are TRBV29-1 and TRBJ2-5, with 7 bases that match TRBD1. The CDR3 length is 12 residues. The germline CDR1 and CDR2 sequences are SQVTM and ANQGSEA. Trimming cost V 6 bases and J 2 bases; bases outside gene matches: 3. This chain's CDR3 is CSVDRTQETQYF. The CDR3 bases are TGCAGCGTGGACAGGACACAAGAGACCCAGTACTTC.